Listed below are T cell receptor beta chains from one sample, sequenced in a study of blood T cell repertoires in COVID-19. The protocol was immunoSEQ multiplex PCR, while the TCRdb copy is restricted to in-frame clones and leaves out a portion. Of around 190,000 clones in the sample, around 83% are singletons; the top ten hold 20% to 25%. Material for sequencing was PBMCs or T cells enriched from blood (not recorded which). These receptor sequences come from a woman in her 40s in a cohort exposed to, infected with or recovered from COVID-19 (not recorded which). The CDR3 runs from the conserved cysteine through the conserved F or W. The order of the fields is CDR3 length, V gene, J gene, clone size, CDR3 protein. Size tells how often a clone was seen (once, few, many) or the class of an expanded clone, and some rows leave it out.

>15|TRBV13|TRBJ1-1|large
CASSVSQGKITEAFF
>15|TRBV6-1|TRBJ1-4|.
CASSEGTYVGEKLFF
>15|TRBV11-2|TRBJ2-5|once
CASSYGTSGGETQYF
>17|TRBV7-9|TRBJ1-3|.
CASSSTAGGALGNTIYF
>16|TRBV4-1|TRBJ2-1|.
CASSQEGLAGGYEQFF
>15|TRBV2|TRBJ1-1|.
CASSDTNRGGREAFF
>14|TRBV2|TRBJ1-4|.
CASRTGTRNEKLFF
>18|TRBV3-1/TRBV3-2|TRBJ2-5|once
CASSNLWRGGFEVKTQYF
>15|TRBV6-5|TRBJ1-6|.
CATQSQGHYNSPLHF
>15|TRBV27|TRBJ1-5|.
CASSPLDRGNQPQHF
>15|TRBV6-2/TRBV6-3|TRBJ1-2|.
CASSPRQGARKGYTF
>14|TRBV19|TRBJ2-7|.
CASSRQGALYEQYF
>17|TRBV29-1|TRBJ1-3|once
CSVEDGYRGPRGNTIYF
>12|TRBV5-5|TRBJ1-1|.
CASSFKNTEAFF
>16|TRBV5-1|TRBJ2-7|.
CASSLPPLAGAYEQYF
>16|TRBV27|TRBJ1-1|.
CASAPVVARGSTEAFF
>15|TRBV27|TRBJ2-3|.
CASSSGTSGTDTQYF
>14|TRBV3-1/TRBV3-2|TRBJ1-2|.
CASSQVGTSNGYTF
>12|TRBV9|TRBJ1-1|.
CASSVGGTEAFF
>17|TRBV7-9|TRBJ1-1|.
CASSPPDRKTMNTEAFF
>13|TRBV12-3/TRBV12-4|TRBJ1-2|few
CASSFGTVYGYTF
>14|TRBV6-5|TRBJ1-1|.
CASSPRTGGTEAFF
>16|TRBV6-5|TRBJ2-1|.
CASSLLAGAAYNEQFF
>15|TRBV13|TRBJ1-6|.
CASSLGRVSNSPLHF
>11|TRBV11-2|TRBJ1-2|.
CASSFRAGYTF
>14|TRBV19|TRBJ2-1|.
CASSIGLAPNEQFF
>15|TRBV27|TRBJ1-4|.
CASSLLPIGGEKLFF
>15|TRBV5-1|TRBJ2-7|.
CASSLGAGNTYEQYF
>15|TRBV9|TRBJ2-1|once
CASSVGTGGRNEQFF
>17|TRBV9|TRBJ2-6|.
CASSGGQGSSGANVLTF
>13|TRBV6-5|TRBJ1-2|.
CASSPNWTGGYTF
>15|TRBV10-3|TRBJ1-2|once
CAISTSADGGYGYTF
>12|TRBV9|TRBJ1-1|few
CASSAQDTEAFF
>15|TRBV2|TRBJ2-5|.
CASSRETGGAETQYF
>17|TRBV10-1|TRBJ2-2|.
CASSESDGSGRTGELFF
>13|TRBV27|TRBJ1-5|.
CASGLYSNQPQHF
>15|TRBV28|TRBJ1-6|.
CASSLLATVNSPLHF
>14|TRBV5-1|TRBJ1-2|.
CASSPGAGNYGYTF
>14|TRBV30|TRBJ2-1|.
CAWSVSTGGYEQFF
>18|TRBV4-1|TRBJ1-5|.
CASSPTEDRTYSNQPQHF